This T cell receptor beta chain was captured in a study of beta chain features in type 1 diabetes. Study-level background: Patients did not differ from healthy donors in age, gender or cell yield. Whole-study results and caveats: Patients with Type 1 diabetes showed moderately but significantly shorter TCRB CDR3s in all four CD4+ subsets. Comparison showed that naive, central memory and Treg TCRB repertoires appeared more similar among patients than among healthy donors.

Every isolated RNA sample was fully reverse transcribed, so sequencing captured expressed TCRB transcripts. TCRdb keeps only in-frame clones here, not all; method: immunoSEQ multiplex PCR. The profile shows under 500,000 clones, about 30% of them singletons. Germline V CDR1 and CDR2: SGHAT, FQDESV (reference sequence). CDR3 size: 15 residues. Trimming at V came to 4 bases and at J to 3 bases, leaving 4 bases not matched to a gene. Purities over 98% were achieved in all sorted populations. In regard to this clone: Its antigen is not identified.

The chain recombines TRBV11-1 with TRBJ2-3, with TRBD1 matching over 10 bases. This receptor was obtained from a man between 18 and 35 years old in good health. The source material was naive CD4+ T cells from blood. The CDR3 reads CASSSGQGRTDTQYF. CDR3 bases: TGTGCCAGCAGCTCGGGACAGGGGCGGACAGATACGCAGTATTTT.